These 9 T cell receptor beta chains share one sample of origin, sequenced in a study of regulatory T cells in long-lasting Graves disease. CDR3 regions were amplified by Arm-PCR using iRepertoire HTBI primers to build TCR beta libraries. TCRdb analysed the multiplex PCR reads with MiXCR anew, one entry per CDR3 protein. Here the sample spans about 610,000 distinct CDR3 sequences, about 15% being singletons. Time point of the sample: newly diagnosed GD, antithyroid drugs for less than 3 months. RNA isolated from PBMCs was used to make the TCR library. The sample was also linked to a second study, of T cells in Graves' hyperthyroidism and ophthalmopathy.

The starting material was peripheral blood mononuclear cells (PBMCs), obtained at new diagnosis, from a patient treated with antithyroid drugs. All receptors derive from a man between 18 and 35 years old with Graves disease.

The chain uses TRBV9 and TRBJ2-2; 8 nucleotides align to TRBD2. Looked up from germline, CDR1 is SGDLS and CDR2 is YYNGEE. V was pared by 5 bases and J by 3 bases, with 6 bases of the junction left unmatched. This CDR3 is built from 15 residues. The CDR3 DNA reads TGTGCCAGCAGGTCCAGCGGGAGAGACACCGGGGAGCTGTTTTTT. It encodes CASRSSGRDTGELFF.

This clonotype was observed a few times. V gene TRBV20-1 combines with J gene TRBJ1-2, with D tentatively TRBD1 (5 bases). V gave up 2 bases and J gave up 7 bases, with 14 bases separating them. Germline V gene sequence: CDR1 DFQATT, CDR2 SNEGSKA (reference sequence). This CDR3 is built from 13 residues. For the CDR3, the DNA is TGCAGTGCTAGATTCCCGGGTGGGGCTGGCTACACCTTC. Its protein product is CSARFPGGAGYTF.

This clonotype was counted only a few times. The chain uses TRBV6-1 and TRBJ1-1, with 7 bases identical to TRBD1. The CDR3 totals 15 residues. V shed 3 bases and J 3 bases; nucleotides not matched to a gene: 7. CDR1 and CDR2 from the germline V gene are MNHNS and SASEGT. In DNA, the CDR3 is TGTGCCAGCAGTGAGGGACAGTGGAGTTACACTGAAGCTTTCTTT. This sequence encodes CASSEGQWSYTEAFF.

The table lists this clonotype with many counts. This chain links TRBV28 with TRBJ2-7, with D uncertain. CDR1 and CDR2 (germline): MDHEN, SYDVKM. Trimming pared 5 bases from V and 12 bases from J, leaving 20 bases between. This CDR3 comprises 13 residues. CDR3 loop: CASSLVHQSESYF. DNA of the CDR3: TGTGCCAGCAGTCTTGTACACCAAAGCGAGTCGTACTTC.

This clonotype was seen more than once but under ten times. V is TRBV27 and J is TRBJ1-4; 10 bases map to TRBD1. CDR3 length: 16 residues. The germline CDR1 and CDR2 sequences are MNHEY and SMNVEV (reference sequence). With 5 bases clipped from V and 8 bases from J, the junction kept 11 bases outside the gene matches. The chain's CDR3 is CASSQGPGTGDEKLFF. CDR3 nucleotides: TGTGCCAGCAGTCAGGGGCCAGGGACAGGGGACGAAAAACTGTTTTTT.

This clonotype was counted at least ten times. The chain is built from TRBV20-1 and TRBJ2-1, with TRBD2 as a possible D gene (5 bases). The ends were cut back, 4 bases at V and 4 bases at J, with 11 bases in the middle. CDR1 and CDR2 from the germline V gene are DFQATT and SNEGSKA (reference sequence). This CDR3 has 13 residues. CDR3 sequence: CSAITGDYNEQFF. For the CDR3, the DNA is TGCAGTGCTATCACCGGGGATTACAATGAGCAGTTCTTC.

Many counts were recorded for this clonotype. DNA of the CDR3: TGCAGCGTCCAGGACAGCGCCAACACTGAAGCTTTCTTT. Translating gives CSVQDSANTEAFF. The chain carries TRBV29-1 and TRBJ1-1, with D perhaps matching TRBD1 (6 bases). CDR3 length equals 13 residues. Germline V CDR1 and CDR2: SQVTM, ANQGSEA. V was shortened by 6 bases and J by 2 bases, with 13 bases between the two germline ends.

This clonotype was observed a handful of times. CDR3 loop: CASSEYGTGNEKLFF. The CDR3 DNA reads as TGTGCCAGCAGTGAATACGGGACAGGGAATGAAAAACTGTTTTTT. This sequence joins TRBV27 and TRBJ1-4; 9 bases are shared with TRBD1. The germline CDR1 and CDR2 sequences are MNHEY and SMNVEV (reference sequence). This CDR3 contains 15 residues. V shed 5 bases, J shed 5 bases, and the junction held 6 bases outside the gene matches.

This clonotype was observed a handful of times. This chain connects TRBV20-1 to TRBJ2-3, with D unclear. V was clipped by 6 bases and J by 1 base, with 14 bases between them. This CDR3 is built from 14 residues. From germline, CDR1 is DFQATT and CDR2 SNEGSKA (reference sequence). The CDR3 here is CSAPTLIGTDTQYF. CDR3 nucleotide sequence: TGCAGTGCCCCTACACTAATCGGCACAGATACGCAGTATTTT.